These 2 T cell receptor beta chains were sequenced from one sample in a study of technical replicates of blood from a handful of donors (dated by TCRdb to 2017 to 2019). Libraries were prepared through the immunoSEQ multiplex PCR assay. TCRdb obtained this table from immuneACCESS and retained in-frame rearrangements with V and J assigned. These tables miss some clones; where compared with another copy, unresolved V genes account for less than half of the shortfall, and the remainder is unexplained. Across this sample there are tens of thousands of clones, with 93% seen only once. 0.35% to 0.4% of the sample belongs to the ten largest clones. What was sequenced was T cells isolated from PBMCs. All receptors derive from a human donor in good health.

This chain joins TRBV7-9 and TRBJ1-2; maybe TRBD1 (5 bases). Germline lookup yields CDR1 SEHNR and CDR2 FQNEAQ (reference sequence). The CDR3 extends over 17 amino acids. The V end lost 1 base, the J end lost 6 bases, and 21 bases lay between the germline ends. The CDR3 protein is CASSLDGPSTGSHGYTF. CDR3 nucleotide sequence: TGTGCCAGCAGCTTAGATGGGCCATCAACAGGTTCGCATGGCTACACCTTC.

V usage is TRBV9 and J usage is TRBJ2-7, with D possibly TRBD1 on 6 matching bases. Germline V gene lookup returns CDR1 SGDLS and CDR2 YYNGEE. V was pared by 0 bases and J by 3 bases, with 10 bases between. This CDR3 region has 14 residues. The CDR3 reads CASSVAGQNYEQYF. CDR3 nucleotides: TGTGCCAGCAGCGTAGCCGGACAGAACTACGAGCAGTACTTC.